The T cell receptor beta chain described here comes from a study of blood T cell repertoires in COVID-19. Overall study context: The United States, Italy and Spain provided the acute and convalescent COVID-19 samples. In each case, the material was cDNA or gDNA derived from T cells, B-cell-depleted T cells, or PBMCs.

The data were produced by immunoSEQ multiplex PCR, yet TCRdb's version contains in-frame clones alone and is incomplete. Of 150,000 to 200,000 clones listed, about 86% are singletons. The germline gives CDR1 MNHNS, CDR2 SASEGT. CDR3 length: 15 amino acids. Trimming at V came to 3 bases and at J to 3 bases, leaving 5 bases not matched to a gene. The clonotype originates from a man between 45 and 60 years old with active or convalescent COVID-19. Sequencing used peripheral blood. V and J are TRBV6-1 and TRBJ1-2, with 9 nucleotides matching TRBD1. The CDR3 region is CASSEGQGLYYGYTF. The CDR3 DNA is TGTGCCAGCAGTGAGGGACAGGGACTCTACTATGGCTACACCTTC.